This TCR beta chain was identified during a study of neurological immune-mediated disorders. This clonotype was counted many times. MiXCR was run by TCRdb on the 5' RACE reads, yielding one entry per CDR3 protein. The repertoire holds 15,000 to 20,000 distinct CDR3 sequences, with around a tenth as singletons. Deletions cut 3 bases from V and 0 bases from J, with 5 bases between. Per the germline V gene, CDR1 is MDHEN and CDR2 is SYDVKM. This CDR3 has 13 residues. The chain joins TRBV28 to TRBJ2-5; no clear D gene. The specimen was CD8+ T cells from blood. This sequence originates from a woman aged 45 to 65 in good health. The CDR3 coding sequence is TGTGCCAGCAGTTTGGAGAACCAAGAGACCCAGTACTTC. It codes for CASSLENQETQYF.